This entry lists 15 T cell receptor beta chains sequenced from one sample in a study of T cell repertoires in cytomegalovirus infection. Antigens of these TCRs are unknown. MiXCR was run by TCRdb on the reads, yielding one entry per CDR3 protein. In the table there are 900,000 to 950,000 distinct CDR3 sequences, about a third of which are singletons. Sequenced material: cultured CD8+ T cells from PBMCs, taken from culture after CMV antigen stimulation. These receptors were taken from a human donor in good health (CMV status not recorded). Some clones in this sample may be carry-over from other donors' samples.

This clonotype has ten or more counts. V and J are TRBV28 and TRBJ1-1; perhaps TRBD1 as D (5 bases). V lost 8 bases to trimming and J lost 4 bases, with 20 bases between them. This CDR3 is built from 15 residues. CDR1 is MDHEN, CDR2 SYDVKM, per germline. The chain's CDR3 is CASLNGAPMATEAFF. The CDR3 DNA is TGTGCCAGCTTAAATGGGGCCCCAATGGCCACTGAAGCTTTCTTT.

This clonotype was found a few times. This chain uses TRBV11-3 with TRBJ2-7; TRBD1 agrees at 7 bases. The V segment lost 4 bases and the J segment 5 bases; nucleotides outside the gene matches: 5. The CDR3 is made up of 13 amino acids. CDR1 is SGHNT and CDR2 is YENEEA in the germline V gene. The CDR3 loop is CASSYRGWDEQYF. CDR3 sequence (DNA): TGTGCCAGCAGCTACAGGGGTTGGGACGAGCAGTACTTC. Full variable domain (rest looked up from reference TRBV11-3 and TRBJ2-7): EAGVVQSPRYKIIEKKQPVAFWCNPISGHNTLYWYLQNLGQGPELLIRYENEEAVDDSQLPKDRFSAERLKGVDSTLKIQPAELGDSAVYLCASSYRGWDEQYFGPGTRLTVT.

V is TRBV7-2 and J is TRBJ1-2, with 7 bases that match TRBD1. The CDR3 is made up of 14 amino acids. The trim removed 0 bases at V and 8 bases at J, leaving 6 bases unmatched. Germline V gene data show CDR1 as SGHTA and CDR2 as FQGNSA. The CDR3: CASSLAGGAEGYTF. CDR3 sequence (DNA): TGTGCCAGCAGCTTAGCAGGGGGCGCAGAAGGCTACACCTTC.

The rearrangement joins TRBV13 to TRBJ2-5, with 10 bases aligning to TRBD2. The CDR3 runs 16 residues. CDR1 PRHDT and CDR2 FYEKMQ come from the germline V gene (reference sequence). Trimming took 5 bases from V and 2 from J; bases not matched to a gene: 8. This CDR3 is CASSRWTSGTQETQYF. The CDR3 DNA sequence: TGTGCCAGCAGCCGCTGGACTAGCGGAACACAAGAGACCCAGTACTTC.

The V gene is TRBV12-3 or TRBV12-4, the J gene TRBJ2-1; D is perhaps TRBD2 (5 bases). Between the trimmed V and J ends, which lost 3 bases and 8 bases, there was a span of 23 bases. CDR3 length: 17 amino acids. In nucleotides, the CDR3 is TGTGCCAGCAGTTTGCTGACCCGGACTCCCACGCAGGATGAGCAGTTCTTC. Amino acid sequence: CASSLLTRTPTQDEQFF.

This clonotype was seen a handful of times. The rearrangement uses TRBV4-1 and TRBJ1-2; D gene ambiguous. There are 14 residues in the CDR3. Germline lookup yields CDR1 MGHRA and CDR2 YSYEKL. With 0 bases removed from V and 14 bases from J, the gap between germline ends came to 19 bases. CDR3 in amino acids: CASSQDGTTYSSTF. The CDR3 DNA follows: TGCGCCAGCAGCCAAGATGGAACGACTTACAGTAGTACCTTC.

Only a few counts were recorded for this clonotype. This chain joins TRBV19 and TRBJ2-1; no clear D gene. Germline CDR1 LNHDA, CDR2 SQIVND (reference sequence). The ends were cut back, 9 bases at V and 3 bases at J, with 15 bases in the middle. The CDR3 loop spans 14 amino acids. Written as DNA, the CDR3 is TGTGCCAGCAGTCCTCAGGTATACTACAATGAGCAGTTCTTC. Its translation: CASSPQVYYNEQFF.

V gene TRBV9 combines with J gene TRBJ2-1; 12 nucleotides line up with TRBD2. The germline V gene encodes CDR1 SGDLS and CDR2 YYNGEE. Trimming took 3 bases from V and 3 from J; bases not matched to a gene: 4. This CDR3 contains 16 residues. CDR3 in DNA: TGTGCCAGCAGCGACGGACTAGCGGGGAACTACAATGAGCAGTTCTTC. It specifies CASSDGLAGNYNEQFF.

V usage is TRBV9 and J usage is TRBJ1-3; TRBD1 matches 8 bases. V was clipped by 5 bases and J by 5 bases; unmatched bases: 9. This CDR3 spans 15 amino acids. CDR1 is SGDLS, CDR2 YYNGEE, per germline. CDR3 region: CASSSGQDSRNTIYF. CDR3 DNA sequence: TGTGCCAGCAGTTCGGGACAGGACTCACGAAACACCATATATTTT.

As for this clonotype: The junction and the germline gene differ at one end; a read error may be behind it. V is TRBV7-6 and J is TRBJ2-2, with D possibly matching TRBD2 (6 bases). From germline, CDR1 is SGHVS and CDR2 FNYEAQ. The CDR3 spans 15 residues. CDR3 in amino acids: CANSLSGPRDGELFF. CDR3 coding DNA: TGTGCCAACAGCTTATCTGGACCGCGGGACGGGGAGCTGTTTTTT.

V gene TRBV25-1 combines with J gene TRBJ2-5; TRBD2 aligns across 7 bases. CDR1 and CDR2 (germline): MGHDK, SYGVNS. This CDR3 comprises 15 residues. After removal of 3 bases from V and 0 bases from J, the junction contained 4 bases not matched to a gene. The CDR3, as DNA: TGTGCCAGCAGTGACCTAGCGGAAAACCAAGAGACCCAGTACTTC. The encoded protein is CASSDLAENQETQYF. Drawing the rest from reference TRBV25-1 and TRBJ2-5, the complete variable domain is EADIYQTPRYLVIGTGKKITLECSQTMGHDKMYWYQQDPGMELHLIHYSYGVNSTEKGDLSSESTVSRIRTEHFPLTLESARPSHTSQYLCASSDLAENQETQYFGPGTRLLVL.

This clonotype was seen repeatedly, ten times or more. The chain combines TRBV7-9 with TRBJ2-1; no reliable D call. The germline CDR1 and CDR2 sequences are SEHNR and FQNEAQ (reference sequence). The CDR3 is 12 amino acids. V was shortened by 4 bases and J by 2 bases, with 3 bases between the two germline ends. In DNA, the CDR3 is TGTGCCAGCAGCTCACCCTACAATGAGCAGTTCTTC. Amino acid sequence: CASSSPYNEQFF.

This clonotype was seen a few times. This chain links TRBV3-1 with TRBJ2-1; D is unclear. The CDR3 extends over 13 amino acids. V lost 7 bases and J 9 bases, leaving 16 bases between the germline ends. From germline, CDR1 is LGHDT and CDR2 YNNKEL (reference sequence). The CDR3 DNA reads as TGTGCCAGCACTCAAGATCGCGAATCTGAGCAGTTCTTC. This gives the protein CASTQDRESEQFF.

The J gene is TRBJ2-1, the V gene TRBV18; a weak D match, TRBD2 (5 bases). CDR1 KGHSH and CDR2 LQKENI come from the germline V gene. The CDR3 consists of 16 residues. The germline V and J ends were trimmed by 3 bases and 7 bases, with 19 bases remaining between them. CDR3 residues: CASSPKESAVSNEQFF. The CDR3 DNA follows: TGTGCCAGCTCACCCAAGGAGTCAGCGGTGTCAAATGAGCAGTTCTTC.

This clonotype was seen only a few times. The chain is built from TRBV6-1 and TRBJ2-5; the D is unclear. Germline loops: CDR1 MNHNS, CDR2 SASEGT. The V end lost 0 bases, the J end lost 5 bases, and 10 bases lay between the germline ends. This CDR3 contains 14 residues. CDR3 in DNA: TGTGCCAGCAGTGAAGCCGTGAGTGGGGAGACCCAGTACTTC. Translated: CASSEAVSGETQYF.